What follows is one T cell receptor (beta chain) and its context. These data come from a study of OX40 agonist ivuxolimab in advanced cancers. Study at large: Ivuxolimab, an agonistic anti-OX40 (CD134) antibody, was given to patients.

Germline V gene lookup returns CDR1 SGHRS and CDR2 YFSETQ. The CDR3 totals 14 residues. Between the trimmed V and J ends, which lost 5 bases and 3 bases, there was a span of 15 bases. Sequencing was performed with immunoSEQ multiplex PCR; in TCRdb, only in-frame clones are kept and a portion is missing. The sample yields some 74,000 clones, around 93% seen once. The receptor comes from an adult with an advanced solid tumor such as melanoma, head and neck, liver or kidney cancer. The material was CD4+ or CD8+ T cells sorted from blood, obtained in a trial of the OX40 agonist ivuxolimab. This sequence joins TRBV5-1 and TRBJ2-7; no reliable D call. CDR3 protein: CASREPPDGYEQYF. In DNA, the CDR3 is TGCGCCAGCAGAGAACCACCCGACGGCTACGAGCAGTACTTC.